This is a list of T cell receptor beta chains from one sample in a study of blood T cells in healthy people across ages. From the 5' RACE reads, TCRdb called clonotypes with MiXCR, one entry per CDR3 protein. Of 550,000 to 700,000 distinct CDR3 sequences in the sample, 27% were seen once. Sequenced sample: blood. These receptors all come from a woman in her 70s in good health. CDR3s include the opening cysteine and the closing phenylalanine or tryptophan. D genes are given only for firm matches. Clone size appears in some rows only: once, few, many, or a class for an expanded clone.

cdr3_aa cdr3_nt clone_size d_call j_call v_call
CASSPWTSGMETQYF TGTGCCAGCAGTCCCTGGACTAGCGGGATGGAGACCCAGTACTTC . TRBD2 TRBJ2-5 TRBV6-2/TRBV6-3
CASSHEGVGGNTF TGTGCCAGCAGCCACGAAGGGGTGGGCGGCAACACCTTC . . TRBJ1-2 TRBV3-1
CSVDNYNEQFF TGCAGCGTTGACAACTACAATGAGCAGTTCTTC . . TRBJ2-1 TRBV29-1
CASSLTTSVYNEQFF TGCGCCAGCAGCCTTACGACTAGCGTCTACAATGAGCAGTTCTTC . TRBD2 TRBJ2-1 TRBV5-1
CSAQGSPNEKLFF TGCAGTGCCCAGGGAAGCCCTAATGAAAAACTGTTTTTT few . TRBJ1-4 TRBV20-1
CASSQATGTDTQYF TGCGCCAGCAGCCAAGCTACGGGCACAGATACGCAGTATTTT few . TRBJ2-3 TRBV4-3
CASSLAGARSYEQYF TGTGCCAGCAGCTTAGCGGGGGCCCGCTCCTACGAGCAGTACTTC . . TRBJ2-7 TRBV7-2
CASSTGPPRNNEQFF TGTGCCAGCAGCACAGGGCCCCCCCGTAACAATGAGCAGTTCTTC few . TRBJ2-1 TRBV9
CASSGFSGQGSSGYGYTF TGTGCCAGCAGCGGGTTCTCGGGACAGGGGTCTAGTGGCTATGGCTACACCTTC . TRBD1 TRBJ1-2 TRBV9
CASSPLGAGSDEQFF TGTGCCAGCTCACCGCTAGGCGCGGGGAGCGATGAGCAGTTCTTC . . TRBJ2-1 TRBV18
CASSPQGEVGYTF TGTGCCAGCAGTCCACAGGGGGAGGTTGGCTACACCTTC . TRBD1 TRBJ1-2 TRBV6-6
CASIRAPLETQYF TGCGCCAGCATCAGGGCACCCCTTGAGACCCAGTACTTC few . TRBJ2-5 TRBV5-1
CASSPTGSYSEQFF TGTGCCAGCAGCCCGACAGGGTCCTACAGTGAGCAGTTCTTC . TRBD1 TRBJ2-1 TRBV6-4
CATSRDFAYEQYF TGTGCCACCAGCAGAGATTTTGCCTACGAGCAGTACTTC . . TRBJ2-7 TRBV15
CASSAPRGRRSNQPQHF TGTGCCAGCAGCGCCCCCCGGGGGCGCAGGAGCAATCAGCCCCAGCATTTT . . TRBJ1-5 TRBV21-1
CASSLDPGRPEAFF TGTGCCAGCAGCTTAGATCCGGGAAGACCTGAAGCTTTCTTT . . TRBJ1-1 TRBV7-2
CASSLVGGAEYNEQFF TGTGCCAGCAGTTTAGTCGGGGGGGCCGAGTACAATGAGCAGTTCTTC . TRBD2 TRBJ2-1 TRBV12-3/TRBV12-4
CAATGVGPGELFF TGTGCCGCTACGGGCGTCGGGCCCGGGGAGCTGTTTTTT . . TRBJ2-2 TRBV29-1
CASNPGTTYEQYF TGTGCCAGCAACCCAGGGACAACCTACGAGCAGTACTTC . . TRBJ2-7 TRBV7-9
CASSSRTGGRDEQFF TGTGCCAGCTCCTCCCGGACAGGGGGCCGGGATGAGCAGTTCTTC . TRBD1 TRBJ2-1 TRBV18
CSAGRLAGTRGEQFF TGCAGTGCGGGCAGACTAGCGGGGACGAGGGGGGAGCAGTTCTTC . TRBD2 TRBJ2-1 TRBV20-1
CSVEEDGGWADTQYF TGCAGCGTTGAAGAGGATGGGGGCTGGGCAGATACGCAGTATTTT . . TRBJ2-3 TRBV29-1
CASRGTGNSPLHF TGTGCCAGCAGGGGGACAGGGAATTCACCCCTCCACTTT . TRBD1 TRBJ1-6 TRBV2
CASSVAEGGELFF TGTGCCAGCAGTGTTGCAGAAGGCGGGGAGCTGTTTTTT . . TRBJ2-2 TRBV12-3/TRBV12-4
CASSQVEVTSYNEQFF TGCGCCAGCAGCCAAGTTGAGGTGACTAGCTACAATGAGCAGTTCTTC . . TRBJ2-1 TRBV4-3
CASSQGSGDGYTF TGTGCCAGCAGCCAAGGGTCGGGGGATGGCTACACCTTC few . TRBJ1-2 TRBV4-2
CASSRRTGGQETQYF TGTGCCAGCAGCCGTCGGACAGGGGGTCAAGAGACCCAGTACTTC . TRBD1 TRBJ2-5 TRBV7-2
CASSYGRETQYF TGTGCCAGCAGCTACGGACGAGAGACCCAGTACTTC few . TRBJ2-5 TRBV5-6
CASSQELRQHWKETQYF TGTGCCAGCAGCCAAGAGTTGAGGCAGCATTGGAAAGAGACCCAGTACTTC few . TRBJ2-5 TRBV14
CASSVAGGPGETQYF TGTGCCAGCAGCGTAGCGGGGGGGCCGGGAGAGACCCAGTACTTC . TRBD2 TRBJ2-5 TRBV9
CASSQSVREAKNIQYF TGCGCCAGCAGCCAATCCGTCAGAGAAGCCAAAAACATTCAGTACTTC . . TRBJ2-4 TRBV5-1
CASSQVVSGYTF TGTGCCAGCAGCCAAGTTGTAAGTGGCTACACCTTC few . TRBJ1-2 TRBV3-1
CASSPRGYLLGNTIYF TGTGCCAGCAGCCCCCGGGGCTACCTCTTGGGAAACACCATATATTTT . . TRBJ1-3 TRBV7-2
CASSQDRGNNYGYTF TGCGCCAGCAGCCAAGATCGAGGGAATAACTATGGCTACACCTTC many . TRBJ1-2 TRBV4-3
CASSGSGGTTYEQYF TGTGCCAGCAGCGGTAGCGGGGGGACCACCTACGAGCAGTACTTC few TRBD2 TRBJ2-7 TRBV7-2
CASSLVASWNEQYF TGTGCCAGCAGCTTAGTGGCGTCATGGAACGAGCAGTACTTC . . TRBJ2-7 TRBV7-9
CASSLGLGSYEQYF TGTGCCAGCAGCTTAGGGCTGGGCTCCTACGAGCAGTACTTC many . TRBJ2-7 TRBV7-2
CASSYVDGYTEAFF TGTGCCAGCAGTTACGTGGACGGATACACTGAAGCTTTCTTT many . TRBJ1-1 TRBV6-5
CASRSGGSGNTIYF TGTGCCAGCAGGTCTGGGGGCTCTGGAAACACCATATATTTT . . TRBJ1-3 TRBV7-2
CASSYRGYSPLHF TGTGCCAGCAGCTACAGGGGCTACTCACCCCTCCACTTT few TRBD1 TRBJ1-6 TRBV7-2
CASSDSGTNTDTQYF TGTGCCAGCAGCGACAGCGGGACTAACACAGATACGCAGTATTTT . TRBD2 TRBJ2-3 TRBV9
CSARPNSNQPQHF TGCAGTGCTAGACCTAATAGCAATCAGCCCCAGCATTTT few . TRBJ1-5 TRBV20-1
CASSQRAGQFDEQFF TGTGCCAGCAGCCAAAGAGCGGGTCAGTTTGATGAGCAGTTCTTC many . TRBJ2-1 TRBV4-2
CAIGTDMEQPQHF TGTGCCATCGGGACCGACATGGAGCAGCCCCAGCATTTT . . TRBJ1-5 TRBV10-3
CASSLSGTGANVLTF TGTGCCAGCAGCTTGTCAGGGACGGGGGCCAACGTCCTGACTTTC . . TRBJ2-6 TRBV5-6
CASSWTQINTEAFF TGCGCCAGCAGCTGGACACAGATTAACACTGAAGCTTTCTTT few . TRBJ1-1 TRBV5-1
CATHSRGGTDTQYF TGTGCCACCCACTCTCGGGGGGGCACAGATACGCAGTATTTT few TRBD2 TRBJ2-3 TRBV6-5
CSAREDRGGQPQHF TGCAGTGCCAGAGAAGACAGGGGGGGGCAGCCCCAGCATTTT few TRBD1 TRBJ1-5 TRBV20-1
CASSQEVRWAAVRSYNEQFF TGCGCCAGCAGCCAAGAAGTCAGATGGGCAGCGGTACGCTCCTACAATGAGCAGTTCTTC few . TRBJ2-1 TRBV4-3
CASSVTSGVSSYEQYF TGCGCCAGCAGCGTGACTAGCGGGGTTAGCTCCTACGAGCAGTACTTC . TRBD2 TRBJ2-7 TRBV5-1
CASSTEPTGEQFF TGTGCCAGCAGCACAGAACCGACAGGGGAACAGTTCTTC few TRBD1 TRBJ2-1 TRBV7-2
CASSLDGTRSGELFF TGCGCCAGCAGCTTGGATGGGACTAGATCCGGGGAGCTGTTTTTT . TRBD2 TRBJ2-2 TRBV5-1
CASSLRITGGYNQPQHF TGTGCCAGCAGCTTAAGAATAACAGGGGGTTACAATCAGCCCCAGCATTTT few TRBD1 TRBJ1-5 TRBV7-2
CASRDGQGLANTIYF TGTGCCAGCAGGGATGGACAGGGCCTGGCGAACACCATATATTTT few TRBD1 TRBJ1-3 TRBV2
CASSPKGREETQYF TGCGCCAGCAGCCCCAAGGGTCGGGAGGAGACCCAGTACTTC few . TRBJ2-5 TRBV4-1